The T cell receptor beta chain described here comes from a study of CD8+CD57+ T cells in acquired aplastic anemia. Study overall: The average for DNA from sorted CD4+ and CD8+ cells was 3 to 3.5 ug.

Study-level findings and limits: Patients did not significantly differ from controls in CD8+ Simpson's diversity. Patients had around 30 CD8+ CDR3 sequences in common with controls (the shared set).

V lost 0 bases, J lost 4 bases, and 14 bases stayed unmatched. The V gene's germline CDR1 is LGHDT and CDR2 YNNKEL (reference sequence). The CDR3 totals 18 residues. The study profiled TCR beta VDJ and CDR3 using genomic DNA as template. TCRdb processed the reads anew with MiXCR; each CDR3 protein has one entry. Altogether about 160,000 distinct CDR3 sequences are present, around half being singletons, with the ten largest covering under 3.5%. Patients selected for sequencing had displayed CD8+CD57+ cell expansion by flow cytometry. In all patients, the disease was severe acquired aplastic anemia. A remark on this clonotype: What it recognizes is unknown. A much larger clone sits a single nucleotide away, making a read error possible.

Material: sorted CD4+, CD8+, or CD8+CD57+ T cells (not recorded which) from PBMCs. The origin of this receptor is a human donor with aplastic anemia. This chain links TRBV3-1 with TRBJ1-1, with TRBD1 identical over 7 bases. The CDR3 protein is CASSQDVHISTGSTEAFF. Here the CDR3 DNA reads TGTGCCAGCAGCCAAGACGTCCATATCTCGACAGGGAGCACTGAAGCTTTCTTT.